This T cell receptor beta chain was identified during a study of cytomegalovirus exposure and HLA in healthy donors. Notes on the study in general: Only CMV serostatus was available as immune exposure information.

PCR involved 60 Vbeta and 13 Jbeta primers. Sequencing was performed with immunoSEQ multiplex PCR; in TCRdb, only in-frame clones are kept and a portion is missing. Of tens of thousands of clones listed, 84% are singletons. Germline values: CDR1 LGHNA, CDR2 YNFKEQ. Losses at the gene ends were 2 bases for V and 2 bases for J; bases not matched to a gene: 6. There are 16 residues in the CDR3. Comments on this clone: The target antigen is unknown.

This clonotype was sampled from a man aged 18-30 years in good health and CMV-seronegative. The specimen sequenced was PBMCs. The chain employs TRBV4-2 and TRBJ1-5, with 7 bases matching TRBD1. The CDR3 loop is CASSQSEGARNQPQHF. Written as DNA, the CDR3 is TGTGCCAGCAGCCAATCCGAGGGGGCCCGCAATCAGCCCCAGCATTTT.